The 19 T cell receptor beta chains below come from one sample, sequenced in a study of identical twins. From the 5' RACE reads, TCRdb called clonotypes with MiXCR, one entry per CDR3 protein. Of hundreds of thousands of distinct CDR3 sequences in the sample, 5.5% to 6.5% were seen once. Sequenced material: naive T cells sorted from blood. Every receptor here comes from a man younger than 35 in good health.

The genes are TRBV11-2 and TRBJ2-3; D not resolved. CDR1 is SGHAT and CDR2 is FQNNGV in the germline V gene. This CDR3 has 13 residues. Trimming took 0 bases from V and 7 from J, leaving 8 bases between them. DNA of the CDR3: TGTGCCAGCAGCTTAGACGGCACCAATACGCAGTATTTT. Residues: CASSLDGTNTQYF.

The chain is built from TRBV15 and TRBJ2-7; 7 bases align to TRBD2. In germline, CDR1 is LNHNV, CDR2 YYDKDF (reference sequence). There are 15 residues in the CDR3. The V segment lost 1 base and the J segment 6 bases; nucleotides outside the gene matches: 9. The CDR3 DNA reads as TGTGCCACCAGCAGAGCCAGCGGGAAGGCAAGCGAGCAGTACTTC. Translation gives CATSRASGKASEQYF.

The gene calls are TRBV15 and TRBJ2-1, with D hard to call. V was clipped by 1 base and J by 4 bases, with 5 bases between them. CDR1 LNHNV and CDR2 YYDKDF come from the germline V gene (reference sequence). The CDR3 sequence is 13 residues long. CDR3 DNA sequence: TGTGCCACCAGCAGAGTCCAGTACAATGAGCAGTTCTTC. Protein: CATSRVQYNEQFF.

The chain uses TRBV7-6 and TRBJ2-5; D gene unclear. The germline V gene encodes CDR1 SGHVS and CDR2 FNYEAQ. V was trimmed by 5 bases and J by 5 bases, leaving 21 bases between them. The CDR3 sequence is 16 residues long. The CDR3 nucleotides read TGTGCCAGCAGCCCCTCGAGGAGCACCCAACGGGAGACCCAGTACTTC. Its protein product is CASSPSRSTQRETQYF. The full variable domain, rest sourced from reference TRBV7-6 and TRBJ2-5, is GAGVSQSPRYKVTKRGQDVALRCDPISGHVSLYWYRQALGQGPEFLTYFNYEAQQDKSGLPNDRFSAERPEGSISTLTIQRTEQRDSAMYRCASSPSRSTQRETQYFGPGTRLLVL.

This clonotype was recorded at least ten times. The rearrangement joins TRBV5-1 to TRBJ2-7; tentative D call: TRBD2 (6 bases). The CDR3 is 14 residues long. Germline V lookup: CDR1 SGHRS, CDR2 YFSETQ. Trimming removed 3 bases from V and 4 bases from J, with 14 bases in between. The CDR3 protein is CASSSGLTSYEQYF. CDR3 nucleotides: TGCGCCAGCAGCTCGGGACTTACCTCGTACGAGCAGTACTTC. The whole variable domain, filled in from reference TRBV5-1 and TRBJ2-7, reads KAGVTQTPRYLIKTRGQQVTLSCSPISGHRSVSWYQQTPGQGLQFLFEYFSETQRNKGNFPGRFSGRQFSNSRSEMNVSTLELGDSALYLCASSSGLTSYEQYFGPGTRLTVT.

This clonotype has a count of ten or more. CDR3 nucleotides: TGTGCCAGCAGTTTATTGACAGACACAGATACGCAGTATTTT. Its translation is CASSLLTDTDTQYF. The V gene is TRBV12-3 or TRBV12-4, the J gene TRBJ2-3; the D gene is possibly TRBD1 (5 bases). Between the trimmed V and J ends, which lost 2 bases and 2 bases, there was a span of 8 bases. The CDR3 runs 14 residues.

There are many counts of this clonotype. The chain is built from TRBV10-3 and TRBJ2-7, with D uncertain. Looked up from germline, CDR1 is ENHRY and CDR2 is SYGVKD. Trimming removed 5 bases from V and 3 bases from J, with 11 bases in between. This CDR3 has 13 residues. CDR3 coding DNA: TGTGCCATCAGTCGGGCAGGCAACTACGAGCAGTACTTC. It translates to CAISRAGNYEQYF.

V is TRBV7-9 and J is TRBJ2-5, with 9 bases matching TRBD1. Looked up from germline, CDR1 is SEHNR and CDR2 is FQNEAQ (reference sequence). This CDR3 is built from 16 residues. The trim removed 5 bases at V and 4 bases at J, leaving 11 bases unmatched. The CDR3 sequence is CASSRSRDRVGETQYF. CDR3 bases: TGTGCCAGCAGCCGATCCCGGGACAGGGTTGGAGAGACCCAGTACTTC.

J is TRBJ2-3 and V is TRBV30, with unresolved D. Looked up from germline, CDR1 is GTSNPN and CDR2 is SVGIG (reference sequence). The CDR3 covers 12 residues. Trimming pared 0 bases from V and 4 bases from J, leaving 5 bases between. For the CDR3, the DNA is TGTGCCTGGAGTGTACTTTCAGATACGCAGTATTTT. This codes for CAWSVLSDTQYF.

This clonotype was counted many times. This sequence joins TRBV6-1 and TRBJ1-1; 7 bases map to TRBD1. Looked up from germline, CDR1 is MNHNS and CDR2 is SASEGT. The CDR3 contains 15 residues. J was trimmed by 4 bases and V by 7 bases; bases with no gene match: 12. Here the CDR3 DNA reads TGTGCCAGCATATGGGAGACAGGGATTGGCACTGAAGCTTTCTTT. Protein sequence: CASIWETGIGTEAFF.

This clonotype was found many times. V usage is TRBV18 and J usage is TRBJ2-7; D might be TRBD1 or TRBD2, each matching 5 bases. CDR1 and CDR2 from the germline V gene are KGHSH and LQKENI. Trimming removed 0 bases at V and 7 bases at J, with 10 bases between. The length of the CDR3 is 13 residues. CDR3 in DNA: TGTGCCAGCTCACCACCGAGTTGGGGGGAGCAGTACTTC. Amino acid sequence: CASSPPSWGEQYF.

Worth noting for this clonotype: Since no conserved phenylalanine or tryptophan closes the CDR3, a read error is the likely cause. J is TRBJ2-1 and V is TRBV29-1; 10 bases align to TRBD2. The CDR3 consists of 16 residues. The V gene end was trimmed by 5 bases and the J gene end by 4 bases; junction bases not matched to a gene: 11. Per germline, CDR1 SQVTM and CDR2 ANQGSEA. CDR3 nucleotide sequence: TGCAGCGTTCCCCCCCCACTAGCGGGACGGTACAATGAGCAGTTCCTC. Encoded protein: CSVPPPLAGRYNEQFL.

This clonotype was recorded many times. The V gene is TRBV20-1, the J gene TRBJ2-2, with D perhaps matching TRBD1 (6 bases). The CDR3 totals 14 residues. Trimming removed 6 bases from V and 2 bases from J, with 13 bases in between. The V gene's germline CDR1 is DFQATT and CDR2 SNEGSKA (reference sequence). The DNA of the CDR3 is TGCAGTGCCCTAAAGGGACAAAACACCGGGGAGCTGTTTTTT. Translated, it gives CSALKGQNTGELFF.

This chain links TRBV12-3 or TRBV12-4 with TRBJ1-2, with a weak D call TRBD1 (5 bases). The CDR3 is made up of 14 amino acids. V gave up 3 bases and J gave up 6 bases, with 14 bases separating them. The CDR3 DNA is TGTGCCAGCAGTTTTTGGGCCTCGGGGGATGGCTACACCTTC. This translates into CASSFWASGDGYTF.

This clonotype was recorded at least ten times. The V and J genes are TRBV12-3 or TRBV12-4 and TRBJ1-1, with 7 bases identical to TRBD1. Trimming removed 5 bases from V and 5 bases from J; junction bases left unmatched: 8. The length of the CDR3 is 14 residues. In nucleotides, the CDR3 is TGTGCCAGCAGTCCGAGGGGGCTCGGGACTGAAGCTTTCTTT. Protein sequence: CASSPRGLGTEAFF.

The gene calls are TRBV6-2 or TRBV6-3 and TRBJ2-1, with TRBD2 identical over 7 bases. With V trimmed by 0 bases and J by 7 bases, 0 bases remained unmatched. CDR3 size: 13 residues. Germline V gives CDR1 MNHEY, CDR2 SVGEGT. In nucleotides, the CDR3 is TGTGCCAGCAGTTACTCGCGGGGGAATGAGCAGTTCTTC. Its translation: CASSYSRGNEQFF.

This clonotype came up many times. The chain employs TRBV5-6 and TRBJ2-2; 8 bases line up with TRBD2. The germline gives CDR1 SGHDT, CDR2 YYEEEE. The CDR3 has 16 amino acids. V lost 3 bases to trimming and J lost 4 bases; unmatched junction nucleotides: 8. The CDR3 DNA reads TGTGCCAGCAGCTGGGGACCCGGGAGGGCCACCGGGGAGCTGTTTTTT. It translates to CASSWGPGRATGELFF.

This clonotype was counted ten times or more. This chain's CDR3 is CAISGQGYNEQFF. CDR3 nucleotide sequence: TGTGCCATCAGCGGACAGGGATACAATGAGCAGTTCTTC. The chain carries TRBV10-3 and TRBJ2-1; 8 positions agree with TRBD1. The ends lost 6 bases at V and 4 bases at J; junction bases unmatched: 2. Germline values: CDR1 ENHRY, CDR2 SYGVKD. CDR3 length: 13 residues.

Only a few counts were recorded for this clonotype. The V call is TRBV6-5, the J call TRBJ2-7; D is undetermined. The CDR3 consists of 14 residues. The V gene lost 2 bases and the J gene lost 4 bases, with 12 bases spanning the gap. Germline V CDR1 and CDR2: MNHEY, SVGAGI. The CDR3 reads CASSYGQLGYEQYV. Here the CDR3 DNA reads TGTGCCAGCAGTTACGGGCAGTTAGGGTACGAGCAGTACGTC.